The clone carrying this T cell receptor (beta chain) was seen only a few times. The antigen is not known. The sample comes from a study of T cells after yellow fever vaccination. Study-level information: Each low-cell-number fraction was prepared by means of SMART-Seq v4 Ultra Low Input. General study findings and limits: Clones from primary vaccination mostly reappeared after the booster (96% CD4, approximately 86% CD8). Clonotypes shared by both compartments, CD4 and CD8, made up a small share.

The TCR cDNA carried a universal primer site and UMIs from 5'RACE template switching. Each CDR3 protein gets one entry after TCRdb re-called the 5' RACE reads with MiXCR. The sample contains a few hundred thousand distinct CDR3 sequences, roughly 4.3% of which appear only once. The sample consisted of PBMCs, taken 5 days after the yellow fever booster vaccination. The receptor comes from a young man who received the YFV17D yellow fever vaccine.

The CDR3 spells CSAPRPSGRNEQFF. The CDR3 DNA reads TGCAGTGCTCCTCGGCCTAGTGGAAGGAATGAGCAGTTCTTC. This rearrangement joins TRBV20-1 to TRBJ2-1; D call uncertain. CDR1 and CDR2 (germline): DFQATT, SNEGSKA (reference sequence). The germline V and J ends were trimmed by 5 bases and 7 bases, with 18 bases remaining between them. The CDR3 has 14 residues.